The clone carrying this T cell receptor (beta chain) showed up just a few times. What it binds is unknown. Prepared libraries of TCR beta cDNA carried unique molecular identifiers. TCRdb itself ran the PCR reads through MiXCR, one entry per CDR3 protein. The table includes about 540,000 distinct CDR3 sequences, roughly 34% detected once. The entry originates in a study of post-analysis software for immune sequencing data. Study results and caveats: TRBV5-6, TRBV5-1 and TRBV20-1 belonged to a set of about 5 TRBV segments that were more frequent in patients than controls.

There are 15 residues in the CDR3. Trimming left V 0 bases short and J 6 bases short, with 14 bases between. Germline V gives CDR1 SGHDN, CDR2 FVKESK. The sequenced sample was blood. The genes are TRBV14 and TRBJ1-2; D remains unclear. The clonotype originates from a girl aged 2-17 years with multiple sclerosis. This CDR3 is CASSQDLVPNHGYTF. CDR3 nucleotides: TGTGCCAGCAGCCAAGATCTGGTCCCGAATCATGGCTACACCTTC.